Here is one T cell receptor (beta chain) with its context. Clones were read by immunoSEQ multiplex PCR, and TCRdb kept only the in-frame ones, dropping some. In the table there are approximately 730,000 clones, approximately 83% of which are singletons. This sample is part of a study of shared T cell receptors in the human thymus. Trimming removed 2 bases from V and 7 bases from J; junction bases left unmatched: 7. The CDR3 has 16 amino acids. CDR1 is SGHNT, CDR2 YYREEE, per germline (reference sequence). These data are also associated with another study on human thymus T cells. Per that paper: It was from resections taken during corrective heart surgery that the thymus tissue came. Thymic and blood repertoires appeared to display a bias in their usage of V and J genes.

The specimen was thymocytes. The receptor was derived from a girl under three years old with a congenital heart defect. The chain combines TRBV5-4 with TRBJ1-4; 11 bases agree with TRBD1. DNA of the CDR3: TGTGCCAGCAGCTTAGCCCCGGGACAGGGGGGTGAAAAACTGTTTTTT. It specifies CASSLAPGQGGEKLFF.